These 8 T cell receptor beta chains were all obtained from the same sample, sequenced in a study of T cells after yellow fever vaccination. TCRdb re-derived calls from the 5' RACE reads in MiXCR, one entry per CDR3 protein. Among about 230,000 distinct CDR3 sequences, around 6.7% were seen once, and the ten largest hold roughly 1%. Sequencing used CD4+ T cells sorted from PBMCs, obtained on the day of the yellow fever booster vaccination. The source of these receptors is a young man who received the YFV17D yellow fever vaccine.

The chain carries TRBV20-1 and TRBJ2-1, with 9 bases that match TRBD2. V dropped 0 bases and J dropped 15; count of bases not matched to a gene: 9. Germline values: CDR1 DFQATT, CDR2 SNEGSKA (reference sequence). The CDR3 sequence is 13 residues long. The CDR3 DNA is TGCAGTGCTAGAGAAATAGCGGGAGATGTTCTGTTCTTC. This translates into CSAREIAGDVLFF.

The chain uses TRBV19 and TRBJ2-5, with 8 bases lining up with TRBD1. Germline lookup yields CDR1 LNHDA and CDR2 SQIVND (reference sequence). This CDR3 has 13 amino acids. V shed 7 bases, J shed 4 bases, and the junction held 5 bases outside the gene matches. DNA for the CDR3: TGTGCCAGTAATCAGGGGGCGATAGAGACCCAGTACTTC. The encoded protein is CASNQGAIETQYF.

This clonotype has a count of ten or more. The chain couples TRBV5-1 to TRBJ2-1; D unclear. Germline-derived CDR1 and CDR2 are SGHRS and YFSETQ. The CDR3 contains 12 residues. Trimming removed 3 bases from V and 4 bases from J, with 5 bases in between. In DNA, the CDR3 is TGCGCCAGCAGCTCGCAGTACAATGAGCAGTTCTTC. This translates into CASSSQYNEQFF.

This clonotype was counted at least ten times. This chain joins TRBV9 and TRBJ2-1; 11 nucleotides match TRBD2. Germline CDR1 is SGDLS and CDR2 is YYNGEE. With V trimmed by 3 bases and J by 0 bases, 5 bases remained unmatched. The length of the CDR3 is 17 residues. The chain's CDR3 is CASSAGLAVSSYNEQFF. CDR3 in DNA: TGTGCCAGCAGCGCGGGACTAGCGGTGAGCTCCTACAATGAGCAGTTCTTC.

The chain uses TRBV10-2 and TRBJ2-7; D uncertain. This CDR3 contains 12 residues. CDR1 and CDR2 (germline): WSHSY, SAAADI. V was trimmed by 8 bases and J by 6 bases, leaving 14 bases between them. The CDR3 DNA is TGCGCCAGCGCCATACGGGCGGCCGAGCAGTACTTC. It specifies CASAIRAAEQYF.

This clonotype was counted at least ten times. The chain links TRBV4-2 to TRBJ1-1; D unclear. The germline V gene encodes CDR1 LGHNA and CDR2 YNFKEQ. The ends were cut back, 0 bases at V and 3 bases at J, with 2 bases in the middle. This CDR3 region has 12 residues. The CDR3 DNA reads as TGTGCCAGCAGCCAAGATGACACTGAAGCTTTCTTT. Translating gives CASSQDDTEAFF.

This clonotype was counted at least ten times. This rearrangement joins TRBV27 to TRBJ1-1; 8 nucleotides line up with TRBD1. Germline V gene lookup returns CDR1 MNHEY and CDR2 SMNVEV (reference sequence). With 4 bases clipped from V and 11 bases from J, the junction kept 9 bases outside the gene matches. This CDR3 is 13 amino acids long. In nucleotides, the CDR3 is TGTGCCAGCAGTTACCTCGACAGGGGTTTTGCTTTCTTT. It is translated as CASSYLDRGFAFF.

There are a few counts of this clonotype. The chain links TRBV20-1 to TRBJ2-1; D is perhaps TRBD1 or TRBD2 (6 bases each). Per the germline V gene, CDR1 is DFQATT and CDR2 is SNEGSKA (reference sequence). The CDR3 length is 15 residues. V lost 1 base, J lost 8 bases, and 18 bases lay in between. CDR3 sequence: CSARGGKGGLHEQFF. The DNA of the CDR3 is TGCAGTGCTAGAGGGGGGAAGGGGGGTTTGCATGAGCAGTTCTTC.